This T cell receptor beta chain was documented in a study of T-cell memory formation after mild COVID-19. In the study overall: There were largely donor-specific TCR clusters. General observations from the study: Contracting clones from day 15 to 85 showed balanced CD4/CD8; later expanders favored CD4+. Chiefly within CM and EM were the contracting CD4+ clones; CD8+ ones were within EMRA.

TCR alpha and TCR beta cDNA libraries carrying sample barcodes and UMIs came from 5'RACE with constant-segment primers. TCRdb used MiXCR to reprocess the 5' RACE reads, holding one entry per CDR3 protein. In the table there are around 250,000 distinct CDR3 sequences, over 8.5% of which are singletons. Germline-derived CDR1 and CDR2 are SGHKS and YYEKEE (reference sequence). This CDR3 comprises 15 residues. After removal of 4 bases from V and 3 bases from J, the junction contained 6 bases not matched to a gene. This clonotype was detected only a few times. As yet, its antigen is unknown. The sequence came from a man aged 18 to 30 who had mild COVID-19 (a few samples of this study predate the infection). Cell type and time point are not known. The rearrangement joins TRBV5-5 to TRBJ2-2; 7 nucleotides match TRBD2. The sample taken for sequencing was PBMCs or a T cell subset sorted from them (not recorded which). CDR3 residues: CASSQLAAYTGELFF. CDR3 nucleotide sequence: TGTGCCAGCAGCCAGCTAGCGGCTTACACCGGGGAGCTGTTTTTT.